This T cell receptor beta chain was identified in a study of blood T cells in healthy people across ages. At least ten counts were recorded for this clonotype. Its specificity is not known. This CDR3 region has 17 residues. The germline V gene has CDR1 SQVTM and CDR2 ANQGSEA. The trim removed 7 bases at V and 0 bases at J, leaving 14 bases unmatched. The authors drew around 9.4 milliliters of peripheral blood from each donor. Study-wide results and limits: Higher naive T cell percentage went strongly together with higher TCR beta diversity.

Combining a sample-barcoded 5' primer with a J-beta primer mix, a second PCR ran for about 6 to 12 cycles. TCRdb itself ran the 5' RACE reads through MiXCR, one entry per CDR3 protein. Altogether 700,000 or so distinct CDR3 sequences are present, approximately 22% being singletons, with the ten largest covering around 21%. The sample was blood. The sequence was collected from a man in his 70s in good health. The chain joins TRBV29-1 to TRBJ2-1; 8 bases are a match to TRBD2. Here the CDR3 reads CSGAGEGLVSSYNEQFF. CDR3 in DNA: TGCAGCGGCGCCGGGGAGGGACTAGTAAGCTCCTACAATGAGCAGTTCTTC.